What follows are 18 T cell receptor beta chains derived from one specimen sequenced in a study of T cell repertoires in cytomegalovirus infection. Their recognized antigens are unknown. TCRdb ran MiXCR on the reads and lists one entry per CDR3 protein. The sample holds roughly 500,000 distinct CDR3 sequences, around 35% seen once. The input for sequencing was cultured PBMCs, taken from culture after CMV antigen stimulation. The receptors here all came from a human donor in good health (CMV status not recorded). Some clones in this sample may be carry-over from other donors' samples.

The chain employs TRBV12-3 or TRBV12-4 and TRBJ2-7; D remains unclear. The CDR3 consists of 13 residues. V lost 1 base and J lost 1, with 5 bases in between. The CDR3 DNA reads TGTGCCAGCAGTTTAGGTAAATCCTACGAGCAGTACGTC. It codes for CASSLGKSYEQYV.

This clonotype was counted between two and nine times. This chain uses TRBV7-2 with TRBJ2-5; the D gene is possibly TRBD2 (6 bases). The germline V and J ends were trimmed by 6 bases and 3 bases, with 17 bases remaining between them. The CDR3 length is 15 residues. Germline V lookup: CDR1 SGHTA, CDR2 FQGNSA. CDR3 DNA sequence: TGTGCCAGCAGACCCTCTAGCGCACATAAAGAGACCCAGTACTTC. As protein: CASRPSSAHKETQYF.

This chain joins TRBV20-1 and TRBJ2-1, with 7 bases lining up with TRBD2. Trimming at V came to 3 bases and at J to 0 bases, leaving 11 bases not matched to a gene. This CDR3 comprises 17 residues. CDR1 is DFQATT, CDR2 SNEGSKA, per germline (reference sequence). CDR3 protein: CSASLVWRGSSYNEQFF. The CDR3 coding sequence is TGCAGTGCTAGCCTGGTTTGGCGGGGGAGCTCCTACAATGAGCAGTTCTTC.

The J gene is TRBJ1-5, the V gene TRBV6-5; 10 nucleotides align to TRBD1. The CDR3 consists of 13 residues. CDR1 MNHEY and CDR2 SVGAGI come from the germline V gene. Germline trimming cut 8 bases from V and 6 bases from J; bases unmatched to any gene: 4. CDR3 in DNA: TGTGCCAGCCGGGACAGGGGAAGTCAGCCCCAGCATTTT. Translating gives CASRDRGSQPQHF.

The chain combines TRBV9 with TRBJ2-2, with 10 bases identical to TRBD2. The V and J ends lost 0 bases and 0 bases, in that order; junction bases with no gene match: 11. The CDR3 loop spans 20 amino acids. Germline CDR1 and CDR2: SGDLS and YYNGEE. CDR3 residues: CASSVEVVLAGLSNTGELFF. CDR3 DNA sequence: TGTGCCAGCAGCGTAGAAGTCGTACTAGCGGGACTCTCGAACACCGGGGAGCTGTTTTTT. Supplemented by reference TRBV9 and TRBJ2-2, the full variable domain reads DSGVTQTPKHLITATGQRVTLRCSPRSGDLSVYWYQQSLDQGLQFLIQYYNGEERAKGNILERFSAQQFPDLHSELNLSSLELGDSALYFCASSVEVVLAGLSNTGELFFGEGSRLTVL.

The CDR3 nucleotides read TGTGCCAGCAGCGCCATGTCGAGGGGGACCTCCTACAATGAGCAGTTCTTC. Amino acids: CASSAMSRGTSYNEQFF. The chain combines TRBV4-2 with TRBJ2-1; tentatively, D is TRBD1 (6 bases). The CDR3 loop spans 17 amino acids. The V end lost 5 bases, the J end lost 0 bases, and 17 bases lay between the germline ends. The V gene's germline CDR1 is LGHNA and CDR2 YNFKEQ.

The V call is TRBV11-2, the J call TRBJ1-6; TRBD1 aligns across 7 bases. Per the germline V gene, CDR1 is SGHAT and CDR2 is FQNNGV. The J segment lost 5 bases and the V segment lost 5 bases, leaving 12 bases of the junction unmatched. The CDR3 runs to 17 residues. CDR3 coding DNA: TGTGCCAGCAGCCGCCGGGCAGGGGGTAATCATAATTCACCCCTCCACTTT. It encodes CASSRRAGGNHNSPLHF.

The genes are TRBV7-8 and TRBJ1-2; no reliable D call. Trimming took 5 bases from V and 4 from J, leaving 23 bases between them. The V gene's germline CDR1 is SGHVS and CDR2 FQNEAQ. The CDR3 contains 17 residues. CDR3 protein: CASSERPAPAFTYGYTF. The CDR3 DNA reads as TGTGCCAGCAGCGAAAGACCAGCACCCGCCTTTACCTATGGCTACACCTTC.

This clonotype has at least ten counts. The rearrangement uses TRBV7-2 and TRBJ2-6; the D call may be TRBD1 or TRBD2 (5 bases each). The CDR3 runs 16 residues. Germline CDR1 reads SGHTA; CDR2 reads FQGNSA. V was pared by 4 bases and J by 1 base, with 11 bases between. DNA of the CDR3: TGTGCCAGCAGCTCCCCTTGGGGGTCTGGGGCCAACGTCCTGACTTTC. This gives the protein CASSSPWGSGANVLTF.

This clonotype appeared many times. V usage is TRBV7-2 and J usage is TRBJ2-5; tentatively, D is TRBD1 (5 bases). The germline gives CDR1 SGHTA, CDR2 FQGNSA. Deletions cut 2 bases from V and 4 bases from J, with 8 bases between. This CDR3 spans 13 amino acids. The CDR3 here is CASSLNQGETQYF. CDR3 in DNA: TGTGCCAGCAGCTTAAACCAGGGAGAGACCCAGTACTTC.

Only a few counts were recorded for this clonotype. The J gene is TRBJ1-1, the V gene TRBV4-1; D might be TRBD1 (6 bases). Germline assignment: CDR1 MGHRA and CDR2 YSYEKL. Trimming pared 4 bases from V and 1 base from J, leaving 13 bases between. CDR3 length: 15 amino acids. The chain's CDR3 is CASSLNDRTNTEAFF. Here the CDR3 DNA reads TGCGCCAGCAGCCTAAACGACAGGACGAACACTGAAGCTTTCTTT.

This sequence joins TRBV25-1 and TRBJ2-6; tentative D call: TRBD1 (6 bases). CDR1 MGHDK and CDR2 SYGVNS come from the germline V gene. CDR3 size: 16 residues. V was pared by 4 bases and J by 0 bases, with 10 bases between. CDR3 sequence (DNA): TGTGCCAGCAGTGGGGACATCGACTCTGGGGCCAACGTCCTGACTTTC. This codes for CASSGDIDSGANVLTF.

This clonotype was found a few times. The CDR3 DNA reads as TGTGCCAGCCGTCCGGGACAGGGGTTCGGGGAGCTGTTTTTT. Protein product: CASRPGQGFGELFF. The J gene is TRBJ2-2, the V gene TRBV12-3 or TRBV12-4, with 10 positions matching TRBD1. With 8 bases clipped from V and 7 bases from J, the junction kept 7 bases outside the gene matches. The CDR3 is 14 residues long.

CDR3 in amino acids: CASSLMEGNTDTQYF. The CDR3 coding sequence is TGTGCCAGCAGTTTGATGGAGGGTAACACAGATACGCAGTATTTT. This rearrangement joins TRBV28 to TRBJ2-3; maybe TRBD2 (6 bases). Germline CDR1 MDHEN, CDR2 SYDVKM. With 3 bases removed from V and 2 bases from J, the gap between germline ends came to 12 bases. The CDR3 is 15 amino acids. The full variable domain, completed using reference TRBV28 and TRBJ2-3, is DVKVTQSSRYLVKRTGEKVFLECVQDMDHENMFWYRQDPGLGLRLIYFSYDVKMKEKGDIPEGYSVSREKKERFSLILESASTNQTSMYLCASSLMEGNTDTQYFGPGTRLTVL.

This clonotype was seen repeatedly, ten times or more. V gene TRBV6-1 combines with J gene TRBJ1-4; no firm D call. Between the trimmed V and J ends, which lost 2 bases and 7 bases, there was a span of 5 bases. CDR3 length equals 12 residues. Germline CDR1 reads MNHNS; CDR2 reads SASEGT. The CDR3 here is CASSEQGEKLFF. DNA of the CDR3: TGTGCCAGCAGTGAACAAGGTGAAAAACTGTTTTTT.

The V call is TRBV19, the J call TRBJ2-1; 9 nucleotides align to TRBD2. There are 16 residues in the CDR3. The germline CDR1 and CDR2 sequences are LNHDA and SQIVND (reference sequence). The J segment lost 9 bases and the V segment lost 0 bases, leaving 9 bases of the junction unmatched. For the CDR3, the DNA is TGTGCCAGTAGTATAGATGGGGCGGGAGGGCTTTTTGAGCAGTTCTTC. Protein sequence: CASSIDGAGGLFEQFF.

At least ten counts were recorded for this clonotype. CDR3 residues: CASSFLAGAYNEQFF. The DNA for the CDR3 is TGTGCCAGCAGCTTCCTAGCGGGAGCCTACAATGAGCAGTTCTTC. The chain carries TRBV7-2 and TRBJ2-1, with TRBD2 matching over 10 bases. The germline gives CDR1 SGHTA, CDR2 FQGNSA. The CDR3 has 15 residues. V was clipped by 3 bases and J by 2 bases; unmatched bases: 1.

This clonotype was recorded a few times. The gene calls are TRBV10-3 and TRBJ1-1, with 7 bases aligning to TRBD1. Germline V lookup: CDR1 ENHRY, CDR2 SYGVKD. V lost 6 bases and J lost 0; bases outside the gene matches: 4. The CDR3 runs 14 residues. CDR3 DNA sequence: TGTGCCATCAGGGGGACAGTTATGAACACTGAAGCTTTCTTT. Encoded protein: CAIRGTVMNTEAFF.